This TCR beta chain was retrieved from a study of graft-versus-host responses after intestinal transplantation (dated by TCRdb to the early 2020s). With regard to the full study: The transplants that recipients got were multivisceral, liver-intestinal, or isolated intestinal. Every recipient was given anti-thymocyte globulin induction, followed by around three years of maintenance tacrolimus and steroids. After intestinal transplantation, graft-versus-host and host-versus-graft alloreactive T cell clones in the graft, circulation and bone marrow were tracked using bulk TCR-beta CDR3 sequencing. To identify alloreactive clones, pre-transplant mixed lymphocyte reaction products were sequenced and then compared with unstimulated pre-transplant donor and recipient T cells. Of the roughly 25 intestinal transplant recipients enrolled in the cohort, one of whom was a retransplant, a few patients without pretransplant specimens were excluded. A peak of at least 4% donor T cells among recipient peripheral blood mononuclear cells was the definition used for donor T cell macrochimerism. Rather than going through the commercial service, samples from a few later patients were sequenced in-house on an Illumina MiSeq and processed with MiXCR.

Read against the paper, the sample's time point label means: cells obtained before transplantation from donor or recipient. In mixed lymphocyte reactions, 200,000 CFSE-labeled pre-transplant responders were plated with 200,000 irradiated violet-dye-labeled stimulators and cultured for 6 days. After the mixed lymphocyte reaction, proliferating CD3+CD4+CFSE-low and CD3+CD8+CFSE-low responder cells were FACS-sorted on a BD Influx sorter. The investigation overall reported the following: The conclusions were limited by the relatively low number and heterogeneity of the intestinal transplant patients. Early after transplant, declines in HvG clones were associated with peak levels of circulating GvH clones. In the allografts of patients with donor T cell macrochimerism, GvH to HvG T cell clonal ratios were high. GvH clones were detected in recipient bone marrow, and some appeared earlier in ileal mucosa or blood, consistent with an intestinal mucosal origin.

The protocol used for the library was the immunoSEQ multiplex PCR assay. For most patients, genomic DNA was isolated with the Qiagen DNeasy Blood and Tissue Kit and shipped frozen to Adaptive Biotechnologies for TCR sequencing. High-throughput TCR-beta CDR3 sequencing of genomic DNA from most patients was performed by Adaptive Biotechnologies. The paper's processing steps were these. Adaptive's ImmunoSEQ software was the source of the TCR sequencing data for around 20 patients, while three other patients were processed with MiXCR and VDJtools. To correct CD4 versus CD8 sorting errors, any sequence found in both subsets at a frequency ratio below 5:1 was removed. CDR3 nucleotide sequences shared by donor and recipient were removed because the origin of these sequences could not be assigned. To count as alloreactive, a clone needed at least 2-fold expansion over unstimulated cells and a minimum CFSE-low frequency of 0.002% (template counts) or 0.001% (read counts). Clones detected in sequenced pre-transplant spleen, lymph node, or MLR CFSE-low populations of the donor or recipient were defined as mappable. Cumulative frequency of alloreactive clones was calculated as a percentage of all sequences weighted by copy number. What TCRdb holds here is the immuneACCESS table cut down to in-frame rearrangements. Part of the clones is not present; checked against another copy, under half of the missing clones reflect an unresolved V gene, and the others are unexplained. The V and J calls and clone size are taken from that table; D and trimming were inferred from the DNA. This sample has approximately 5,500 clones in its table, and around 29% of those were observed once. The top ten hold about 4.9% of the sample.

This clone has a handful of counts. No per-base quality is available; no much larger clone lies one base away. Cut back by 0 bases and 0 bases, the V and J ends lie 4 bases apart. Inclusive of the bounding cysteine and phenylalanine, the CDR3 is 15 residues long. Left in the record is the CDR3 DNA by itself, 45 bases read in frame from the first base. Via the germline V gene, CDR1 is SGHDT and CDR2 YYEEEE. This sample comprised alloreactive CD4+ T cells from a mixed lymphocyte reaction culture, obtained before transplantation. The cell subset or site tag for this specimen amounts to: CFSE-low proliferating T cells sorted from roughly six-day pre-transplant mixed lymphocyte reaction (GvH or HvG direction). Recombination joined TRBV5-6 with TRBJ2-6; the D gene assignment is ambiguous. The sequence was obtained from a human patient who was an organ donor for intestinal transplantation. At the DNA level, the sequence is TGTGCCAGCAGCTTGGTGGGCTCTGGGGCCAACGTCCTGACTTTC. This sequence encodes CASSLVGSGANVLTF.